Listed below are T cell receptor beta chains from one sample, sequenced in a study of blood T cell repertoires in COVID-19. The method was immunoSEQ multiplex PCR; TCRdb's version includes in-frame clones alone and lacks a portion of them. The repertoire holds about 90,000 clones, with roughly nine tenths as singletons. The specimen sequenced was peripheral blood. The receptors derive from a man aged 50-59 years with COVID-19, enrolled during active disease. CDR3s leave out the opening cysteine and the closing phenylalanine or tryptophan.

V gene	J gene	CDR3 protein
TRBV27	TRBJ1-5	ASSFQGMDQPQH
TRBV14	TRBJ2-3	ASSQVSTNSLY
TRBV4-1	TRBJ1-2	ASSQEPGRNNYGYT
TRBV4-2	TRBJ2-3	ASSPTSGGTPSTDTQY
TRBV6-4	TRBJ2-1	ASSNLRGEQF
TRBV4-1	TRBJ2-1	ASSHQGGGEQF
TRBV27	TRBJ2-7	ASSFGSAGVGEQY
TRBV29-1	TRBJ1-4	SVRTGGEKLF
TRBV28	TRBJ1-3	ASSFQGPPNTIY
TRBV5-1	TRBJ2-2	ASSLGHPGTGELF
TRBV5-1	TRBJ2-7	ASSLAAGSSYEQY
TRBV7-2	TRBJ1-6	ASSLGQGPNSPLH
TRBV7-9	TRBJ2-5	ASSFRQNQETQY
TRBV6-5	TRBJ1-2	ASIMGNYGYT
TRBV5-8	TRBJ1-6	ASSPPTKGGSYNSPLH
TRBV3-1/TRBV3-2	TRBJ1-1	ASSQEDIGPGLDSEAF
TRBV5-4	TRBJ2-1	ASSLAGFGQQF
TRBV6-5	TRBJ1-4	ASSSPQGGTTEKLF
TRBV19	TRBJ1-6	ASSADRILRNSPLH
TRBV3-1/TRBV3-2	TRBJ2-2	ASSPTGKNTGELF
TRBV5-8	TRBJ2-2	ASSIGLNTGELF
TRBV3-1/TRBV3-2	TRBJ1-5	ASSLSGGGGQPQH